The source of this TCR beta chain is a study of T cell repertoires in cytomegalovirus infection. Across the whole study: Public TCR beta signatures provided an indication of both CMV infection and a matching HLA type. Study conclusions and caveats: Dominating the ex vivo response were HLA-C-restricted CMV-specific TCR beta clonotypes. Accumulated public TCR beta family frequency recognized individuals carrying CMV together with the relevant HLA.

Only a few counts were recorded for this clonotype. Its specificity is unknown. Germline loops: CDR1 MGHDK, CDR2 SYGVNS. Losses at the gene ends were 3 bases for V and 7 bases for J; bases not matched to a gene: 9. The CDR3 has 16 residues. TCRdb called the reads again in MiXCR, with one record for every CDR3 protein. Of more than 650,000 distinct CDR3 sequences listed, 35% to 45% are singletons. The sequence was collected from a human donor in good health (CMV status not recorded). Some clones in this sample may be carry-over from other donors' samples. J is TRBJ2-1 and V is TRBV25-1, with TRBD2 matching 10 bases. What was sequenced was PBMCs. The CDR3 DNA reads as TGTGCCAGCAGTGACCCTAGCGGGAGCGTTAGGAATGAGCAGTTCTTC. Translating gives CASSDPSGSVRNEQFF.